The 7 T cell receptor beta chains below were found in one sample sequenced in a study of blood T cell repertoires in COVID-19. Sequencing was performed with immunoSEQ multiplex PCR; in TCRdb, only in-frame clones are kept and a portion is missing. The sample lists 150,000 to 200,000 clones, roughly 82% seen once, with approximately 4.7% in the top ten. The sequencing sample was made of PBMCs or T cells enriched from blood (not recorded which). The receptors derive from a woman aged 55 to 70 with acute COVID-19.

The V gene is TRBV6-6, the J gene TRBJ1-2, with 8 bases identical to TRBD1. The CDR3 extends over 15 amino acids. Germline V gene lookup returns CDR1 MNHNY and CDR2 SVGAGI (reference sequence). Trimming took 2 bases from V and 4 from J; bases not matched to a gene: 6. The CDR3: CASSYPQGTGYGYTF. The CDR3 DNA reads TGTGCCAGCAGTTACCCCCAGGGGACAGGCTATGGCTACACCTTC.

This clone turned up a few times. This sequence joins TRBV29-1 and TRBJ2-3; TRBD1 matches at 7 bases. The V gene end was trimmed by 3 bases and the J gene end by 2 bases; junction bases not matched to a gene: 14. The CDR3 spans 17 residues. Germline lookup yields CDR1 SQVTM and CDR2 ANQGSEA. The CDR3 region is CSVEDTFWDRPTDTQYF. The DNA for the CDR3 is TGCAGCGTTGAGGACACGTTTTGGGACAGACCCACAGATACGCAGTATTTT.

The gene calls are TRBV30 and TRBJ2-7, with D possibly being TRBD2 (6 bases). Germline CDR1 reads GTSNPN; CDR2 reads SVGIG (reference sequence). Deletions cut 7 bases from V and 5 bases from J, with 12 bases between. There are 11 residues in the CDR3. CDR3 DNA: TGTGCCTCCAAGGGAGGCCACGAGCAGTACTTC. Its protein is CASKGGHEQYF. Full variable domain (missing parts from reference TRBV30 and TRBJ2-7): SQTIHQWPATLVQPVGSPLSLECTVEGTSNPNLYWYRQAAGRGLQLLFYSVGIGQISSEVPQNLSASRPQDRQFILSSKKLLLSDSGFYLCASKGGHEQYFGPGTRLTVT.

The CDR3 is CATSAQGAPETQYF. As DNA, the CDR3 is TGTGCCACCAGTGCTCAGGGGGCGCCGGAGACCCAGTACTTC. The gene calls are TRBV24-1 and TRBJ2-5, with TRBD1 matching over 8 bases. Germline CDR1 KGHDR, CDR2 SFDVKD. The length of the CDR3 is 14 residues. The V gene end was trimmed by 5 bases and the J gene end by 5 bases; junction bases not matched to a gene: 6.

The V gene is TRBV4-1, the J gene TRBJ2-7, with 11 bases identical to TRBD1. Per the germline V gene, CDR1 is MGHRA and CDR2 is YSYEKL. Trimming removed 8 bases from V and 3 bases from J; junction bases left unmatched: 3. The length of the CDR3 is 13 residues. The CDR3 sequence is CASRGTGGYEQYF. Here the CDR3 DNA reads TGCGCCAGCCGCGGGACAGGGGGCTACGAGCAGTACTTC.

CDR3 protein: CASSRFQGGEQYF. Written as DNA, the CDR3 is TGTGCCAGCAGCCGATTTCAGGGCGGCGAGCAGTACTTC. The chain employs TRBV7-9 and TRBJ2-7; D is possibly TRBD1 (5 bases). The CDR3 is made up of 13 amino acids. Germline V gene sequence: CDR1 SEHNR, CDR2 FQNEAQ (reference sequence). With 5 bases removed from V and 6 bases from J, the gap between germline ends came to 14 bases.

The chain recombines TRBV5-1 with TRBJ1-2; unclear D gene. Germline CDR1 and CDR2: SGHRS and YFSETQ. V lost 0 bases, J lost 6 bases, and 9 bases lay in between. CDR3 length: 13 residues. The CDR3 spells CASSLAVRDGYTF. The CDR3 DNA reads as TGCGCCAGCAGCTTGGCCGTGAGGGATGGCTACACCTTC.